This entry lists 14 T cell receptor beta chains sequenced from one sample in a study of T cells in Graves' hyperthyroidism and ophthalmopathy. TCR beta CDR3 regions were amplified from RNA. RT-PCR in the first round (using the HTBI primer set) targeted the TCR CDR3. TCRdb passed the multiplex PCR reads through MiXCR, listing each CDR3 protein once. The sample yields around 500,000 distinct CDR3 sequences, 13% to 15% seen once. Sequenced material: blood. Receptors originate from a woman aged 18-29 years with Graves' hyperthyroidism.

This clonotype was recorded a few times. The chain combines TRBV19 with TRBJ2-1, with 9 bases identical to TRBD2. The junction had 0 bases not matched to a gene; V was cut back by 2 bases and J by 7 bases. The CDR3 is made up of 13 amino acids. CDR1 is LNHDA and CDR2 is SQIVND in the germline V gene (reference sequence). The CDR3 DNA sequence: TGTGCCAGTAGTATACTAGCGGGAAATGAGCAGTTCTTC. This encodes CASSILAGNEQFF.

This clonotype turned up a few times. The V and J genes are TRBV11-1 and TRBJ1-5; D ambiguous. CDR3 length: 13 residues. Trimming stripped 5 bases from V and 5 bases from J, with 10 bases between. CDR1 SGHAT and CDR2 FQDESV come from the germline V gene (reference sequence). CDR3: CASSPATHQPQHF. CDR3 DNA: TGTGCCAGCAGCCCGGCCACGCATCAGCCCCAGCATTTT.

The sample holds many counts of this clonotype. The chain is built from TRBV3-1 and TRBJ1-2; D ambiguous. Trimming cost V 6 bases and J 7 bases, with 15 bases left between them. CDR1 is LGHDT and CDR2 is YNNKEL in the germline V gene (reference sequence). The CDR3 length is 13 residues. The CDR3 DNA follows: TGTGCCAGCAGTGGTGCGGCTAGGTTTGGCTACACCTTC. Translating it yields CASSGAARFGYTF.

This clonotype was found many times. This chain uses TRBV11-2 with TRBJ2-7; D is ambiguous. The CDR3 runs 12 residues. Germline CDR1 reads SGHAT; CDR2 reads FQNNGV. Deletions cut 0 bases from V and 0 bases from J, with 0 bases between. CDR3 sequence: CASSLDSYEQYV. Written as DNA, the CDR3 is TGTGCCAGCAGCTTAGACTCCTACGAGCAGTACGTC.

This sequence joins TRBV24-1 and TRBJ1-3, with a tentative D call TRBD1 (5 bases). V was cut by 5 bases and J by 0 bases, with 13 bases left in between. CDR3 length: 16 amino acids. Per germline, CDR1 KGHDR and CDR2 SFDVKD. The DNA for the CDR3 is TGTGCCACCAGTGCTGGGACGGGCTTCTCTGGAAACACCATATATTTT. Its protein is CATSAGTGFSGNTIYF.

This clonotype was picked up many times. The chain combines TRBV24-1 with TRBJ2-1; the match to TRBD2 covers 8 bases. The J segment lost 4 bases and the V segment lost 2 bases, leaving 9 bases of the junction unmatched. Germline V gene lookup returns CDR1 KGHDR and CDR2 SFDVKD. The CDR3 extends over 17 amino acids. The CDR3 region has the DNA TGTGCCACCAGTGATTCCCCAGCGGGAGCCCCTTACAATGAGCAGTTCTTC. It encodes CATSDSPAGAPYNEQFF.

This clonotype was seen ten or more times. This CDR3 is CASSFGFQTTQSYEQYF. The CDR3 bases are TGTGCCAGCAGCTTCGGGTTCCAGACGACACAAAGCTACGAGCAGTACTTC. This chain uses TRBV13 with TRBJ2-7; D remains unclear. The CDR3 sequence is 17 residues long. The germline CDR1 and CDR2 sequences are PRHDT and FYEKMQ (reference sequence). The V and J ends lost 3 bases and 3 bases respectively, with 21 bases between them.

This chain connects TRBV12-5 to TRBJ2-7; the D gene is possibly TRBD2 (5 bases). The germline CDR1 and CDR2 sequences are LGHNT and FRNRAP. This CDR3 contains 13 residues. Trimming took 5 bases from V and 3 from J, leaving 11 bases between them. CDR3 DNA sequence: TGTGCTAGTGGTCCCCCGGGGTTCTACGAGCAGTACTTC. Its protein is CASGPPGFYEQYF.

Many counts were recorded for this clonotype. The chain is built from TRBV7-2 and TRBJ2-7; no clear D gene. Germline CDR1 is SGHTA and CDR2 is FQGNSA. With 0 bases removed from V and 2 bases from J, the gap between germline ends came to 11 bases. The CDR3 spans 15 residues. The CDR3 sequence is CASSLAGMRTYEQYF. The DNA for the CDR3 is TGTGCCAGCAGCTTAGCGGGAATGCGGACCTACGAGCAGTACTTC.

Only a few counts were recorded for this clonotype. The V and J genes are TRBV5-6 and TRBJ2-6; TRBD1 might be the D (6 bases). CDR1 is SGHDT and CDR2 is YYEEEE in the germline V gene. CDR3 size: 16 residues. V shed 0 bases and J shed 4 bases, with 11 bases lying between them. Here the CDR3 reads CASSLARGFGANVLTF. In DNA form, the CDR3 reads TGTGCCAGCAGCTTGGCCAGGGGATTCGGGGCCAACGTCCTGACTTTC.

This clonotype was recorded at least ten times. This rearrangement joins TRBV11-3 to TRBJ2-5; 10 positions match TRBD1. CDR1 is SGHNT, CDR2 YENEEA, per germline. The J segment lost 4 bases and the V segment lost 4 bases, leaving 3 bases of the junction unmatched. The CDR3 has 14 amino acids. The CDR3 sequence is CASSSRTGGETQYF. CDR3 bases: TGTGCCAGCAGCTCCCGGACAGGGGGAGAGACCCAGTACTTC.

The rearrangement uses TRBV7-2 and TRBJ2-3, with D possibly being TRBD1 or TRBD2 (6 bases each). CDR3 length equals 14 residues. Germline V lookup: CDR1 SGHTA, CDR2 FQGNSA. V dropped 1 base and J dropped 14 bases, with 19 bases sitting between them. CDR3 sequence: CASSLGLWGADPYF. The CDR3 DNA reads as TGTGCCAGCAGCTTAGGCCTATGGGGGGCTGACCCGTATTTT.

This clonotype was detected ten times or more. The chain employs TRBV12-3 or TRBV12-4 and TRBJ2-5, with D perhaps given as TRBD1 or TRBD2 (5 bases each). The V and J ends lost 4 bases and 3 bases respectively, with 12 bases between them. The CDR3 sequence is 14 residues long. Here the CDR3 reads CASSSGTVKETQYF. CDR3 coding DNA: TGTGCCAGCAGTTCTGGGACGGTTAAAGAGACCCAGTACTTC.

This clonotype appeared a few times. CDR3 sequence (DNA): TGCGCCAGCAGCTTGATTGACAGGCCATGGATTTACGAGCAGTACTTC. It is translated as CASSLIDRPWIYEQYF. The V call is TRBV4-1, the J call TRBJ2-7; the D gene is possibly TRBD1 (6 bases). Trimming left V 5 bases short and J 4 bases short, with 21 bases between. CDR1 and CDR2 (germline): MGHRA, YSYEKL. CDR3 length equals 16 residues.